The 30 T cell receptor beta chains listed next were all sequenced from one sample in a study of OX40 agonist ivuxolimab in advanced cancers. Assay used: immunoSEQ multiplex PCR; TCRdb lists only in-frame clones, some missing. The sample has roughly 71,000 clones, 77% seen once. This sample comprised CD4+ or CD8+ T cells sorted from blood, obtained in a trial of the OX40 agonist ivuxolimab. These receptors originate from an adult with an advanced solid tumor such as melanoma, head and neck, liver or kidney cancer.

This clone appeared a few times. This chain joins TRBV5-1 and TRBJ1-4; D call uncertain. Trimming removed 4 bases from V and 8 bases from J, with 15 bases in between. The germline gives CDR1 SGHRS, CDR2 YFSETQ. The CDR3 is 14 amino acids. The CDR3 DNA reads as TGCGCCAGCAGCAGAGCTGGGCAGGAGGAAAAACTGTTTTTT. Its translation: CASSRAGQEEKLFF.

This chain joins TRBV30 and TRBJ2-2; possible D gene TRBD1, 6 bases. The CDR3 covers 14 residues. V lost 2 bases and J 5 bases, leaving 12 bases between the germline ends. Germline values: CDR1 GTSNPN, CDR2 SVGIG (reference sequence). The CDR3 loop reads CAWSKGVGTGELFF. The DNA of the CDR3 is TGTGCCTGGAGTAAGGGGGTAGGAACCGGGGAGCTGTTTTTT. Together with reference TRBV30 and TRBJ2-2, the CDR3 gives the full variable domain: SQTIHQWPATLVQPVGSPLSLECTVEGTSNPNLYWYRQAAGRGLQLLFYSVGIGQISSEVPQNLSASRPQDRQFILSSKKLLLSDSGFYLCAWSKGVGTGELFFGEGSRLTVL.

The chain joins TRBV4-1 to TRBJ1-4, with D perhaps TRBD1 (6 bases). Trimming stripped 5 bases from V and 7 bases from J, with 17 bases between. CDR3 length: 15 residues. The germline V gene has CDR1 MGHRA and CDR2 YSYEKL. The CDR3 is CASSSLTGGLEKLFF. Here the CDR3 DNA reads TGCGCCAGCAGCTCCCTGACAGGAGGTCTTGAAAAACTGTTTTTT.

The genes are TRBV6-1 and TRBJ2-6; D is ambiguous. This CDR3 is 17 amino acids long. Germline loops: CDR1 MNHNS, CDR2 SASEGT. Trimming took 3 bases from V and 1 from J, leaving 13 bases between them. The DNA of the CDR3 is TGTGCCAGCAGTGATATAGGAAGTCGGTCTGGGGCCAACGTCCTGACTTTC. The encoded protein is CASSDIGSRSGANVLTF.

The V gene is TRBV30, the J gene TRBJ1-5, with D perhaps TRBD1 (5 bases). CDR1 GTSNPN and CDR2 SVGIG come from the germline V gene (reference sequence). The CDR3 has 15 amino acids. The V gene lost 1 base and the J gene lost 1 base, with 11 bases spanning the gap. In DNA, the CDR3 is TGTGCCTGGAGTGAGAGGGGACTGAGCAATCAGCCCCAGCATTTT. Translated, it gives CAWSERGLSNQPQHF.

The chain links TRBV18 to TRBJ1-1; D uncertain. Looked up from germline, CDR1 is KGHSH and CDR2 is LQKENI. V lost 2 bases and J lost 3, with 10 bases in between. This CDR3 has 14 amino acids. CDR3 DNA sequence: TGTGCCAGCTCACCAACCAGTCCCTACACTGAAGCTTTCTTT. Amino acids: CASSPTSPYTEAFF. Full variable domain (remainder filled in from reference TRBV18 and TRBJ1-1): NAGVMQNPRHLVRRRGQEARLRCSPMKGHSHVYWYRQLPEEGLKFMVYLQKENIIDESGMPKERFSAEFPKEGPSILRIQQVVRGDSAAYFCASSPTSPYTEAFFGQGTRLTVV.

The chain links TRBV19 to TRBJ1-1; tentatively, D is TRBD1 (6 bases). The length of the CDR3 is 15 residues. From germline, CDR1 is LNHDA and CDR2 SQIVND (reference sequence). V was pared by 2 bases and J by 5 bases, with 15 bases between. The CDR3 DNA sequence: TGTGCCAGTAGTATATCTTCAGGGGCTCAGACTGAAGCTTTCTTT. Protein product: CASSISSGAQTEAFF.

The sample holds a few counts of this clone. The chain recombines TRBV18 with TRBJ2-5; 8 nucleotides line up with TRBD1. Germline CDR1 is KGHSH and CDR2 is LQKENI. The J segment lost 1 base and the V segment lost 0 bases, leaving 4 bases of the junction unmatched. This CDR3 is 16 amino acids long. The CDR3 here is CASSPPQGGSQETQYF. DNA for the CDR3: TGTGCCAGCTCACCACCACAGGGGGGTTCCCAAGAGACCCAGTACTTC.

Details on this clone: This sample includes further DNA sequences coding for the same CDR3. This sequence joins TRBV5-4 and TRBJ1-2, with TRBD1 matching 7 bases. Germline V gene sequence: CDR1 SGHNT, CDR2 YYREEE (reference sequence). The CDR3 consists of 14 residues. V dropped 4 bases and J dropped 0; count of bases not matched to a gene: 3. This CDR3 is CASSPDRTNYGYTF. In DNA, the CDR3 is TGTGCCAGCAGCCCGGACAGGACTAACTATGGCTACACCTTC.

This clone was counted many times. This sequence joins TRBV6-1 and TRBJ2-7; D may be TRBD1 (6 bases). CDR1 is MNHNS, CDR2 SASEGT, per germline. Trimming took 7 bases from V and 3 from J, leaving 16 bases between them. The CDR3 totals 14 residues. The CDR3 bases are TGTGCCAGCACCCGGGACATTAACTTCTACGAGCAGTACTTC. Translating gives CASTRDINFYEQYF.

V is TRBV15 and J is TRBJ1-2; D not certain. From germline, CDR1 is LNHNV and CDR2 YYDKDF (reference sequence). Trimming shortened V by 2 bases and J by 5 bases, and 6 bases separated the two germline ends. This CDR3 comprises 12 residues. The CDR3 here is CATSRSTYGYTF. The CDR3 coding sequence is TGTGCCACCAGCAGAAGTACGTATGGCTACACCTTC.

This chain links TRBV6-5 with TRBJ2-1, with D perhaps assigned TRBD1 or TRBD2 (5 bases each). The V gene lost 9 bases and the J gene lost 2 bases, with 8 bases spanning the gap. This CDR3 spans 12 amino acids. CDR1 and CDR2 from the germline V gene are MNHEY and SVGAGI. CDR3 DNA sequence: TGTGCCAGTTCGGGACCCTACAATGAGCAGTTCTTC. This codes for CASSGPYNEQFF.

The genes are TRBV11-3 and TRBJ1-1; D uncertain. The CDR3 is 14 amino acids. V lost 5 bases and J 4 bases, leaving 14 bases between the germline ends. Germline lookup yields CDR1 SGHNT and CDR2 YENEEA. The CDR3 nucleotides read TGTGCCAGCAGCAGGGAGGCTACTGCCACTGAAGCTTTCTTT. It translates to CASSREATATEAFF. Full variable domain (missing parts from reference TRBV11-3 and TRBJ1-1): EAGVVQSPRYKIIEKKQPVAFWCNPISGHNTLYWYLQNLGQGPELLIRYENEEAVDDSQLPKDRFSAERLKGVDSTLKIQPAELGDSAVYLCASSREATATEAFFGQGTRLTVV.

V usage is TRBV18 and J usage is TRBJ2-2; TRBD1 agrees at 8 bases. This CDR3 spans 15 amino acids. CDR1 and CDR2 from the germline V gene are KGHSH and LQKENI. Trimming at V came to 3 bases and at J to 3 bases, leaving 3 bases not matched to a gene. This CDR3 is CASSPRTGHTGELFF. The CDR3 DNA sequence: TGTGCCAGCTCACCTAGGACAGGGCACACCGGGGAGCTGTTTTTT.

The CDR3 loop is CARDGTKNEQFF. The CDR3 nucleotides read TGTGCCCGCGACGGGACTAAAAATGAGCAGTTCTTC. V and J are TRBV6-4 and TRBJ2-1; TRBD2 aligns across 7 bases. Germline V gives CDR1 MRHNA, CDR2 SNTAGT. The CDR3 covers 12 residues. With V trimmed by 11 bases and J by 7 bases, 8 bases remained unmatched.

V usage is TRBV7-3 and J usage is TRBJ2-7; D remains unclear. In germline, CDR1 is SGHTA, CDR2 FQGTGA. CDR3 length: 14 residues. V was cut by 1 base and J by 3 bases, with 10 bases left in between. CDR3 bases: TGTGCCAGCAGCTTAATGCCAGGTAACTACGAGCAGTACTTC. Its protein is CASSLMPGNYEQYF.

The V and J genes are TRBV27 and TRBJ2-1, with 9 bases aligning to TRBD2. The CDR3 contains 15 residues. V trimming: 9 bases; J trimming: 5 bases; junction bases outside the gene matches: 11. In germline, CDR1 is MNHEY, CDR2 SMNVEV (reference sequence). CDR3 in amino acids: CASRGRLADNNEQFF. The CDR3 DNA sequence: TGTGCCAGTAGGGGTAGACTAGCGGATAACAATGAGCAGTTCTTC.

CDR3 residues: CASSARTAQETQYF. DNA of the CDR3: TGTGCCAGCAGCGCCCGGACAGCACAAGAGACCCAGTACTTC. This chain connects TRBV13 to TRBJ2-5; D perhaps matches TRBD1 (6 bases). The V gene lost 5 bases and the J gene lost 2 bases, with 12 bases spanning the gap. This CDR3 has 14 residues. The germline V gene encodes CDR1 PRHDT and CDR2 FYEKMQ (reference sequence).

V gene TRBV14 combines with J gene TRBJ1-2; D not certain. The CDR3 loop spans 13 amino acids. Trimming left V 5 bases short and J 4 bases short, with 11 bases between. Germline lookup yields CDR1 SGHDN and CDR2 FVKESK. In nucleotides, the CDR3 is TGTGCCAGCAGCGAGCTTAGACGCTATGGCTACACCTTC. This encodes CASSELRRYGYTF.

This clone was seen a handful of times. The chain couples TRBV6-5 to TRBJ2-1; 7 bases are a match to TRBD1. Trimming removed 1 base from V and 12 bases from J; junction bases left unmatched: 6. This CDR3 has 13 amino acids. CDR1 and CDR2 (germline): MNHEY, SVGAGI. Written as DNA, the CDR3 is TGTGCCAGCAGTTACTTTCCCAGGGGGTGGCAGTTCTTC. Amino acid sequence: CASSYFPRGWQFF.

The chain links TRBV5-6 to TRBJ2-1, with D perhaps TRBD1 (6 bases). CDR1 SGHDT and CDR2 YYEEEE come from the germline V gene. The CDR3 covers 12 residues. V was pared by 5 bases and J by 12 bases, with 15 bases between. The CDR3 reads CASSYRDRAQFF. The CDR3 region has the DNA TGTGCCAGCAGTTACAGGGATCGGGCGCAGTTCTTC.

The chain joins TRBV29-1 to TRBJ2-1; TRBD2 aligns across 14 bases. V lost 8 bases to trimming and J lost 6 bases; unmatched junction nucleotides: 12. The CDR3 spans 16 residues. Germline CDR1 and CDR2: SQVTM and ANQGSEA. In DNA form, the CDR3 reads TGCAGCACCCAAGGACTAGCGGGAGGTGTGGTCAATGAGCAGTTCTTC. Residues: CSTQGLAGGVVNEQFF.

This clone occurred once. V and J are TRBV7-9 and TRBJ2-3; 12 bases are shared with TRBD2. Germline assignment: CDR1 SEHNR and CDR2 FQNEAQ (reference sequence). The CDR3 consists of 16 residues. The V gene end was trimmed by 5 bases and the J gene end by 2 bases; junction bases not matched to a gene: 5. CDR3 DNA: TGTGCCAGCAGCAAAGGACTAGCGGGAACCACAGATACGCAGTATTTT. Its translation: CASSKGLAGTTDTQYF.

This chain uses TRBV6-1 with TRBJ2-7; no reliable D call. Per the germline V gene, CDR1 is MNHNS and CDR2 is SASEGT. V was cut by 3 bases and J by 5 bases, with 5 bases left in between. This CDR3 is 11 amino acids long. CDR3 amino acids: CASSDWDEQYF. CDR3 DNA sequence: TGTGCCAGCAGTGATTGGGACGAGCAGTACTTC.

J is TRBJ2-5 and V is TRBV11-2; TRBD2 matches at 8 bases. V gave up 4 bases and J gave up 4 bases; unmatched junction bases: 8. Germline V gene data show CDR1 as SGHAT and CDR2 as FQNNGV. CDR3 length: 15 residues. DNA of the CDR3: TGTGCCAGCAGCTCGGGACTAGTTTTAGGAGAGACCCAGTACTTC. It encodes CASSSGLVLGETQYF. Complete variable domain (other parts from reference TRBV11-2 and TRBJ2-5): EAGVAQSPRYKIIEKRQSVAFWCNPISGHATLYWYQQILGQGPKLLIQFQNNGVVDDSQLPKDRFSAERLKGVDSTLKIQPAKLEDSAVYLCASSSGLVLGETQYFGPGTRLLVL.

V usage is TRBV9 and J usage is TRBJ1-3; D is perhaps TRBD1 (6 bases). V lost 4 bases to trimming and J lost 2 bases, with 13 bases between them. Per the germline V gene, CDR1 is SGDLS and CDR2 is YYNGEE. The CDR3 contains 15 residues. The DNA for the CDR3 is TGTGCCAGCAGCTCTCGGACAGTGCCTGGAAACACCATATATTTT. Residues: CASSSRTVPGNTIYF.

The V call is TRBV19, the J call TRBJ1-4, with D possibly being TRBD1 (5 bases). V was clipped by 10 bases and J by 2 bases, with 11 bases between them. Germline CDR1 LNHDA, CDR2 SQIVND (reference sequence). This CDR3 comprises 13 residues. The CDR3 DNA follows: TGTGCCATCCAGGGTTCGACTAATGAAAAACTGTTTTTT. Amino acids: CAIQGSTNEKLFF.

The rearrangement uses TRBV6-5 and TRBJ1-1, with D perhaps matching TRBD1 (6 bases). CDR3 size: 15 residues. V gave up 7 bases and J gave up 1 base, with 16 bases separating them. In germline, CDR1 is MNHEY, CDR2 SVGAGI. This CDR3 reads CASTAGEWGNTEAFF. The CDR3 coding sequence is TGTGCCAGCACCGCAGGGGAGTGGGGGAACACTGAAGCTTTCTTT.

CDR3 loop: CAWAIGIGETQYF. CDR3 DNA: TGTGCCTGGGCCATCGGGATCGGGGAGACCCAGTACTTC. This rearrangement joins TRBV30 to TRBJ2-5, with a possible D match to TRBD2 (5 bases). The CDR3 is made up of 13 amino acids. The V end was cut by 5 bases, the J end by 5 bases, with 15 bases between. Germline CDR1 reads GTSNPN; CDR2 reads SVGIG (reference sequence). Looking up the rest from reference TRBV30 and TRBJ2-5 gives the full variable domain: SQTIHQWPATLVQPVGSPLSLECTVEGTSNPNLYWYRQAAGRGLQLLFYSVGIGQISSEVPQNLSASRPQDRQFILSSKKLLLSDSGFYLCAWAIGIGETQYFGPGTRLLVL.

The chain has TRBV9 and TRBJ2-1; the match to TRBD2 covers 8 bases. Trimming cost V 0 bases and J 3 bases; bases outside gene matches: 8. CDR1 is SGDLS, CDR2 YYNGEE, per germline. The CDR3 loop spans 17 amino acids. In DNA, the CDR3 is TGTGCCAGCAGCGTAGCCCTTAGCGGGAAGGGCTACAATGAGCAGTTCTTC. This sequence encodes CASSVALSGKGYNEQFF.